These 13 T cell receptor beta chains were all obtained from the same sample, sequenced in a study of shared clonotypes between healthy human individuals. In the naive CD8 group, cells lacked CD45RO and were positively selected for CCR7, so terminally differentiated effector memory CD45RA+ cells were left out. TCRdb's table, derived via immunoSEQ multiplex PCR, lists solely in-frame clones and lacks some. The sample lists approximately 2,200,000 clones, approximately 94% occurring once. Sequencing input: naive CD8+ T cells from PBMCs. These receptors were obtained from a man aged 18 to 35 in good health. Some clones in this sample may be carry-over from other donors' samples.

The chain recombines TRBV27 with TRBJ2-7; TRBD2 matches at 8 bases. V was pared by 2 bases and J by 0 bases, with 15 bases of the junction left unmatched. Per the germline V gene, CDR1 is MNHEY and CDR2 is SMNVEV (reference sequence). The CDR3 has 19 amino acids. CDR3 amino acids: CASSLHISTLAELSYEQYF. In DNA form, the CDR3 reads TGTGCCAGCAGTTTACACATATCCACACTAGCGGAGCTCTCCTACGAGCAGTACTTC.

The chain joins TRBV13 to TRBJ2-7, with 7 bases matching TRBD1. This CDR3 spans 15 amino acids. Germline assignment: CDR1 PRHDT and CDR2 FYEKMQ (reference sequence). With V trimmed by 4 bases and J by 1 base, 7 bases remained unmatched. Written as DNA, the CDR3 is TGTGCCAGCAGCTCACCCGGGACAGCTTCCTACGAGCAGTACTTC. Its protein product is CASSSPGTASYEQYF.

About this clone itself: Within the sample, other DNA sequences also encode this same CDR3. The chain joins TRBV27 to TRBJ1-5; no reliable D call. V lost 2 bases and J lost 1, with 3 bases in between. The CDR3 loop spans 13 amino acids. The germline gives CDR1 MNHEY, CDR2 SMNVEV (reference sequence). The CDR3 region is CASSLHSNQPQHF. The CDR3 nucleotides are TGTGCCAGCAGTTTACACAGCAATCAGCCCCAGCATTTT.

The chain uses TRBV4-1 and TRBJ2-5; 10 bases fit TRBD2. V lost 4 bases to trimming and J lost 5 bases; unmatched junction nucleotides: 16. The CDR3 totals 18 residues. From germline, CDR1 is MGHRA and CDR2 YSYEKL. The CDR3 region is CASSPRGSGRAPEETQYF. The CDR3 DNA follows: TGCGCCAGCAGCCCCCGAGGGAGCGGGAGGGCTCCGGAGGAGACCCAGTACTTC.

The rearrangement joins TRBV29-1 to TRBJ2-7; 8 bases are shared with TRBD1. The V gene's germline CDR1 is SQVTM and CDR2 ANQGSEA. After removal of 4 bases from V and 3 bases from J, the junction contained 14 bases not matched to a gene. The CDR3 consists of 16 residues. CDR3 sequence: CSVVVAGGPQHYEQYF. CDR3 in DNA: TGCAGCGTTGTCGTGGCAGGGGGCCCCCAGCACTACGAGCAGTACTTC.

CDR3 amino acids: CASSPSDRGLNEQYF. CDR3 nucleotide sequence: TGTGCCAGCAGCCCTTCGGACAGGGGGTTAAACGAGCAGTACTTC. The chain joins TRBV7-6 to TRBJ2-7; 10 bases agree with TRBD1. Losses at the gene ends were 5 bases for V and 5 bases for J; bases not matched to a gene: 9. The CDR3 covers 15 residues. CDR1 is SGHVS, CDR2 FNYEAQ, per germline.

CDR3 protein: CASNSGQGALNEQYF. The CDR3 coding sequence is TGTGCCAGCAACTCGGGACAGGGGGCGCTCAACGAGCAGTACTTC. J is TRBJ2-7 and V is TRBV7-2, with 12 nucleotides matching TRBD1. With 7 bases clipped from V and 5 bases from J, the junction kept 9 bases outside the gene matches. The CDR3 covers 15 residues. Germline V lookup: CDR1 SGHTA, CDR2 FQGNSA.

The gene calls are TRBV9 and TRBJ2-3, with D tentatively TRBD1 (7 bases). CDR1 and CDR2 (germline): SGDLS, YYNGEE. V lost 5 bases, J lost 2 bases, and 15 bases lay in between. The CDR3 is made up of 15 amino acids. DNA for the CDR3: TGTGCCAGCAGTGCGGGACAGCGTCTCACAGATACGCAGTATTTT. This gives the protein CASSAGQRLTDTQYF.

The chain combines TRBV28 with TRBJ2-2, with no clear D. Germline assignment: CDR1 MDHEN and CDR2 SYDVKM. The CDR3 has 13 amino acids. Trimming shortened V by 8 bases and J by 6 bases, and 13 bases separated the two germline ends. CDR3 nucleotides: TGTGCCAGCGGTCAGGCGGAGTCCGGGGAGCTGTTTTTT. It is translated as CASGQAESGELFF.

This sequence joins TRBV7-9 and TRBJ2-1, with D perhaps TRBD1 (5 bases). Germline V gene sequence: CDR1 SEHNR, CDR2 FQNEAQ (reference sequence). This CDR3 spans 14 amino acids. V lost 5 bases, J lost 10 bases, and 18 bases lay in between. DNA for the CDR3: TGTGCCAGCAGCCAGGTAGGGGCGTCGGGCGAGCAGTTCTTC. It specifies CASSQVGASGEQFF.

The chain recombines TRBV4-1 with TRBJ2-7; 10 nucleotides match TRBD2. The length of the CDR3 is 15 residues. Looked up from germline, CDR1 is MGHRA and CDR2 is YSYEKL. The V gene end was trimmed by 4 bases and the J gene end by 2 bases; junction bases not matched to a gene: 5. CDR3 region: CASSPTSGATYEQYF. In DNA form, the CDR3 reads TGCGCCAGCAGCCCCACTAGCGGGGCAACCTACGAGCAGTACTTC.

This rearrangement joins TRBV5-1 to TRBJ2-3, with 13 nucleotides matching TRBD2. This CDR3 has 15 amino acids. V gave up 4 bases and J gave up 5 bases; unmatched junction bases: 4. CDR1 and CDR2 (germline): SGHRS, YFSETQ. The CDR3 coding sequence is TGCGCCAGCAGCCGACTAGCGGGAGGTAGAGATACGCAGTATTTT. It encodes CASSRLAGGRDTQYF. Full variable domain (rest looked up from reference TRBV5-1 and TRBJ2-3): KAGVTQTPRYLIKTRGQQVTLSCSPISGHRSVSWYQQTPGQGLQFLFEYFSETQRNKGNFPGRFSGRQFSNSRSEMNVSTLELGDSALYLCASSRLAGGRDTQYFGPGTRLTVL.

This sequence joins TRBV7-8 and TRBJ2-4; possible D gene TRBD1, 5 bases. The germline V gene has CDR1 SGHVS and CDR2 FQNEAQ. This CDR3 has 15 residues. Trimming took 2 bases from V and 2 from J, leaving 10 bases between them. The CDR3 nucleotides are TGTGCCAGCAGCTTACAGGGTGGGCCCAAAAACATTCAGTACTTC. Protein: CASSLQGGPKNIQYF.